One and the same sample provided the 17 T cell receptor beta chains below, sequenced in a study of control samples from healthy donors and cancer patients. Using immunoSEQ multiplex PCR, the repertoire was profiled, and TCRdb retains in-frame clones only, with some absent. The sample shows 85,000 to 100,000 clones, almost 85% of them seen only once. The source material was blood. The receptors derive from a man between 60 and 75 years old in good health.

This sequence joins TRBV9 and TRBJ2-2, with D hard to call. Looked up from germline, CDR1 is SGDLS and CDR2 is YYNGEE. Deletions cut 4 bases from V and 4 bases from J, with 11 bases between. The length of the CDR3 is 14 residues. The CDR3, as DNA: TGTGCCAGCAGCTCGGTGGGTTTCACCGGGGAGCTGTTTTTT. Residues: CASSSVGFTGELFF.

The V call is TRBV6-4, the J call TRBJ2-2; tentatively, D is TRBD1 (5 bases). This CDR3 is built from 15 residues. The germline V gene has CDR1 MRHNA and CDR2 SNTAGT. The germline V and J ends were trimmed by 5 bases and 0 bases, with 10 bases remaining between them. The CDR3 DNA sequence: TGTGCCAGCAGTAGACAGCATCCGAACACCGGGGAGCTGTTTTTT. Amino acid sequence: CASSRQHPNTGELFF.

The CDR3 loop reads CASSLSAAGEQETQYF. In DNA form, the CDR3 reads TGTGCCAGCAGCTTGTCAGCGGCGGGCGAACAAGAGACCCAGTACTTC. The rearrangement joins TRBV5-6 to TRBJ2-5; weak D call: TRBD2 (5 bases). Germline V lookup: CDR1 SGHDT, CDR2 YYEEEE. Between the trimmed V and J ends, which lost 1 base and 2 bases, there was a span of 15 bases. This CDR3 region has 16 residues.

The chain carries TRBV6-2 or TRBV6-3 and TRBJ2-5; D might be TRBD2 (5 bases). The germline V gene encodes CDR1 MNHEY and CDR2 SVGEGT. V was trimmed by 3 bases and J by 5 bases, leaving 10 bases between them. The CDR3 length is 13 residues. CDR3 DNA: TGTGCCAGCAGTTATAGCGCTTGGGAGACCCAGTACTTC. This encodes CASSYSAWETQYF.

The rearrangement joins TRBV12-5 to TRBJ2-2, with 7 bases matching TRBD1. Per the germline V gene, CDR1 is LGHNT and CDR2 is FRNRAP. The CDR3 totals 16 residues. The trim removed 0 bases at V and 5 bases at J, leaving 6 bases unmatched. CDR3 amino acids: CASGLVVGGPTGELFF. The CDR3 coding sequence is TGTGCTAGTGGTTTGGTAGTAGGGGGCCCTACCGGGGAGCTGTTTTTT.

The chain couples TRBV18 to TRBJ1-2; D ambiguous. V was cut by 2 bases and J by 0 bases, with 19 bases left in between. CDR1 and CDR2 (germline): KGHSH, LQKENI. The CDR3 totals 18 residues. The chain's CDR3 is CASSPGGYGVMANYGYTF. The CDR3 nucleotides read TGTGCCAGCTCACCAGGAGGGTATGGAGTCATGGCTAACTATGGCTACACCTTC.

The chain combines TRBV12-3 or TRBV12-4 with TRBJ1-2, with 11 bases identical to TRBD1. This CDR3 has 13 amino acids. V was pared by 6 bases and J by 5 bases, with 2 bases of the junction left unmatched. The CDR3 DNA reads TGTGCCAGCAGAGGACAGGGGGCGTATGGCTACACCTTC. It codes for CASRGQGAYGYTF.

The chain recombines TRBV9 with TRBJ2-3, with 9 bases matching TRBD2. The trim removed 2 bases at V and 4 bases at J, leaving 5 bases unmatched. Germline V gene lookup returns CDR1 SGDLS and CDR2 YYNGEE. CDR3 length equals 15 residues. In nucleotides, the CDR3 is TGTGCCAGCAGCGTGGCCAGCGGGAGGCCAGATACGCAGTATTTT. Translated: CASSVASGRPDTQYF.

The V call is TRBV19, the J call TRBJ1-5, with 9 positions matching TRBD1. The CDR3 has 17 residues. Germline CDR1 and CDR2: LNHDA and SQIVND (reference sequence). J gave up 9 bases and V 7 bases, and 19 bases lay outside the gene matches. CDR3 coding DNA: TGTGCCAGTACCCCAGGGACAGGGAAAAAGGAATCACGGCCCCAGCATTTT. Residues: CASTPGTGKKESRPQHF.

This rearrangement joins TRBV6-5 to TRBJ2-7; D uncertain. Trimming cost V 10 bases and J 6 bases, with 16 bases left between them. The length of the CDR3 is 12 residues. Germline loops: CDR1 MNHEY, CDR2 SVGAGI. CDR3 amino acids: CATAVAVGEQYF. DNA of the CDR3: TGTGCCACCGCCGTGGCTGTGGGCGAGCAGTACTTC.

The chain recombines TRBV13 with TRBJ2-1; 9 bases are shared with TRBD2. This CDR3 spans 15 amino acids. V was pared by 5 bases and J by 3 bases, with 5 bases of the junction left unmatched. Germline V lookup: CDR1 PRHDT, CDR2 FYEKMQ (reference sequence). In nucleotides, the CDR3 is TGTGCCAGCAGCCAAGCGGGGGGAGGCTACAATGAGCAGTTCTTC. Protein sequence: CASSQAGGGYNEQFF.

The CDR3 protein is CASSYGTGYSNQPQHF. As DNA, the CDR3 is TGTGCCAGCAGCTACGGGACAGGGTATAGCAATCAGCCCCAGCATTTT. The chain links TRBV9 to TRBJ1-5, with 9 bases matching TRBD1. CDR1 is SGDLS, CDR2 YYNGEE, per germline. J lost 0 bases, V lost 4 bases, and 5 bases had no gene match. There are 16 residues in the CDR3.

This clone was detected once. The rearrangement links TRBV21-1 to TRBJ2-1; the table's D call, TRBD1, has no DNA check behind it. TRBV21-1 is termed a pseudogene. The CDR3 is 14 amino acids. CDR3 sequence: CASRYRGSYNEQFF. CDR3 DNA: TGTGCCAGCCGATACAGGGGTTCCTACAATGAGCAGTTCTTC.

The chain is built from TRBV30 and TRBJ2-1; unclear D gene. The germline V and J ends were trimmed by 3 bases and 7 bases, with 13 bases remaining between them. Germline lookup yields CDR1 GTSNPN and CDR2 SVGIG (reference sequence). This CDR3 has 13 amino acids. CDR3 region: CAWRSPGRNEQFF. CDR3 DNA: TGTGCCTGGAGATCACCGGGCCGGAATGAGCAGTTCTTC. Combining the CDR3 with reference TRBV30 and TRBJ2-1 gives the whole variable domain SQTIHQWPATLVQPVGSPLSLECTVEGTSNPNLYWYRQAAGRGLQLLFYSVGIGQISSEVPQNLSASRPQDRQFILSSKKLLLSDSGFYLCAWRSPGRNEQFFGPGTRLTVL.

The chain employs TRBV6-1 and TRBJ2-7; 9 nucleotides match TRBD2. In germline, CDR1 is MNHNS, CDR2 SASEGT. With V trimmed by 0 bases and J by 5 bases, 8 bases remained unmatched. This CDR3 region has 16 residues. CDR3 sequence (DNA): TGTGCCAGCAGTGAAGCTACCGGAGCGGGAGGCGACGAGCAGTACTTC. Translation: CASSEATGAGGDEQYF.

This clone was observed a few times. The rearrangement uses TRBV2 and TRBJ2-2, with D perhaps matching TRBD1 (6 bases). This CDR3 comprises 15 residues. Germline V gene data show CDR1 as SNHLY and CDR2 as FYNNEI. V dropped 6 bases and J dropped 0 bases, with 11 bases sitting between them. In DNA form, the CDR3 reads TGTGCCAGCAGGTGGGGACACGCGAACACCGGGGAGCTGTTTTTT. As protein: CASRWGHANTGELFF.

The chain's CDR3 is CASSPGSSGLGSPLHF. The CDR3 DNA reads TGTGCCAGCAGCCCAGGGTCCTCCGGGCTCGGTTCACCCCTCCACTTT. V usage is TRBV7-3 and J usage is TRBJ1-6, with D perhaps matching TRBD1 (5 bases). Trimming cost V 5 bases and J 9 bases, with 20 bases left between them. The CDR3 contains 16 residues. The germline gives CDR1 SGHTA, CDR2 FQGTGA. The variable domain in full, completed from reference TRBV7-3 and TRBJ1-6, reads GAGVSQTPSNKVTEKGKYVELRCDPISGHTALYWYRQSLGQGPEFLIYFQGTGAADDSGLPNDRFFAVRPEGSVSTLKIQRTERGDSAVYLCASSPGSSGLGSPLHFGNGTRLTVT.